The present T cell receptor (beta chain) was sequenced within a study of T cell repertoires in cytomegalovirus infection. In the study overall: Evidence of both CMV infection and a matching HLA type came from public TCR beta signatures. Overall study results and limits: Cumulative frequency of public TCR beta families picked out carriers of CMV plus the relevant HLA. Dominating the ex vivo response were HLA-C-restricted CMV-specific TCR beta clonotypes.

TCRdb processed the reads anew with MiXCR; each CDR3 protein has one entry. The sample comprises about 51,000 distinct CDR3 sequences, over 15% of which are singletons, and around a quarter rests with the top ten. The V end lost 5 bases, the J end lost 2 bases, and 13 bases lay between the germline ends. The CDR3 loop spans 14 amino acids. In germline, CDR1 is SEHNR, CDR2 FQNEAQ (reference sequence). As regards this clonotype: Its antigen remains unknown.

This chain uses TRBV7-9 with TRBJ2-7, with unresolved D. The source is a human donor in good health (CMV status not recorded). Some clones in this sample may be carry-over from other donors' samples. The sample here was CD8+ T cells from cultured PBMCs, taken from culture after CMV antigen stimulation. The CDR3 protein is CASSPEALTYEQYF. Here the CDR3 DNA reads TGTGCCAGCAGCCCGGAAGCCCTCACCTACGAGCAGTACTTC.